These T cell receptor beta chains were read from a single sample in a study of vaccination effects on CD4 cells after COVID-19. For these receptors, no antigen is known. Profiled with immunoSEQ multiplex PCR; TCRdb holds only in-frame clones, not every one. The sample records some 70,000 clones, about 81% being singletons. The sequencing here drew on CD4+ T cells from PBMCs cultured with HCoV-229E spike peptides, taken after COVID-19 vaccination. The origin of the receptors is a human donor who received a COVID-19 vaccine. The CDR3 runs from the conserved cysteine through the conserved F or W. Fields, in order: clone size, J gene, D gene, V gene, CDR3 protein, CDR3 DNA. The D gene is left open where the match is weak. Clone size is shown for a subset of rows, as once, few, many or a class of expanded clone.

>few|TRBJ1-2|-|TRBV5-1
CASSTGGAGSSLSYGYTF
TGCGCCAGCAGCACGGGAGGGGCAGGGTCGTCGCTTAGCTATGGCTACACCTTC
>-|TRBJ2-3|-|TRBV12-5
CASGSRTDTQYF
TGTGCTAGTGGTTCCCGCACAGATACGCAGTATTTT
>-|TRBJ2-5|-|TRBV7-2
CASSLATEETQYF
TGTGCCAGCAGCTTAGCGACAGAAGAGACCCAGTACTTC
>-|TRBJ2-6|-|TRBV18
CASSPPSAGANVLTF
TGTGCCAGCTCACCACCCTCCGCTGGGGCCAACGTCCTGACTTTC
>few|TRBJ1-2|TRBD1|TRBV27
CASLHWGTGGRYGYTF
TGTGCCAGCCTACATTGGGGGACAGGGGGCAGGTATGGCTACACCTTC
>-|TRBJ1-2|TRBD1|TRBV6-5
CASSLHGRGQGSGYTF
TGTGCCAGCAGTTTACACGGCCGGGGACAGGGCTCAGGCTACACCTTC
>-|TRBJ2-2|TRBD1|TRBV24-1
CATSGNTGENTGELFF
TGTGCCACCAGTGGGAATACAGGGGAGAACACCGGGGAGCTGTTTTTT
>-|TRBJ2-3|TRBD1|TRBV27
CASSRRDRGGPDTQYF
TGTGCCAGCAGTCGACGCGACAGGGGAGGACCAGATACGCAGTATTTT
>-|TRBJ2-5|-|TRBV11-2
CASRLRSRSETQYF
TGTGCCAGCCGGCTGAGATCGAGGTCAGAGACCCAGTACTTC
>-|TRBJ1-5|-|TRBV6-5
CASSYSGYSNQPQHF
TGTGCCAGCAGTTACTCGGGGTATAGCAATCAGCCCCAGCATTTT
>-|TRBJ1-1|-|TRBV27
CASSLSAVRRGKTLNTEAFF
TGTGCCAGCAGTTTGTCCGCGGTGAGAAGGGGGAAGACCCTGAACACTGAAGCTTTCTTT
>-|TRBJ1-1|-|TRBV29-1
CSVSNRDRGTTEAFF
TGCAGCGTCTCAAACCGGGACCGGGGGACAACTGAAGCTTTCTTT
>once|TRBJ1-4|-|TRBV10-2
CASSEGDRRANEKLFF
TGCGCCAGCAGTGAGGGGGACCGGCGGGCTAATGAAAAACTGTTTTTT
>-|TRBJ1-2|TRBD1|TRBV24-1
CATSARQGVTYGYTF
TGTGCCACCAGTGCTAGACAGGGGGTGACCTATGGCTACACCTTC
>-|TRBJ2-3|-|TRBV3-1/TRBV3-2
CASSRGTDTQYF
TGTGCCAGCTCCAGGGGCACAGATACGCAGTATTTT
>-|TRBJ1-4|-|TRBV7-8
CASSFETVNEKLFF
TGTGCCAGCAGCTTTGAGACAGTAAATGAAAAACTGTTTTTT
>-|TRBJ1-1|TRBD1|TRBV7-2
CASSLDDRGSAEAFF
TGTGCCAGCAGCTTAGACGACAGGGGATCGGCTGAAGCTTTCTTT
>-|TRBJ2-5|TRBD2|TRBV10-1
CASSELAGGKETQYF
TGCGCCAGCAGTGAATTAGCGGGGGGCAAGGAGACCCAGTACTTC
>-|TRBJ1-6|TRBD1|TRBV6-6
CASSYEDRVGSPLHF
TGTGCCAGCAGTTACGAAGACAGGGTCGGTTCACCCCTCCACTTT
>-|TRBJ1-5|TRBD1|TRBV7-8
CASSGGQALSNQPQHF
TGTGCCAGCAGCGGGGGACAGGCCCTTAGCAATCAGCCCCAGCATTTT
>once|TRBJ1-5|-|TRBV5-6
CASRGTYGASGQPQHF
TGTGCCAGCAGAGGGACTTACGGGGCCTCGGGTCAGCCCCAGCATTTT
>-|TRBJ1-1|-|TRBV10-1
CASSESKRFCTDVFF
TGCGCCAGCAGTGAGTCGAAAAGGTTCTGCACAGACGTTTTCTTT
>-|TRBJ1-4|-|TRBV4-3
CASSQSDRSNEKLFF
TGCGCCAGCAGCCAATCCGACAGATCTAATGAAAAACTGTTTTTT
>-|TRBJ1-4|-|TRBV5-1
CASSLAGGRNEKLFF
TGCGCCAGCAGCTTGGCCGGAGGGCGAAATGAAAAACTGTTTTTT
>-|TRBJ2-1|TRBD2|TRBV24-1
CATRGLVAGEQFF
TGTGCCACCAGGGGACTAGTCGCCGGTGAGCAGTTCTTC
>once|TRBJ2-3|-|TRBV15
CATSRDPARGTDTQYF
TGTGCCACCAGCAGAGACCCCGCCAGGGGAACAGATACGCAGTATTTT
>-|TRBJ1-2|-|TRBV6-1
CASSEVIGANYGYTF
TGTGCCAGCAGTGAAGTGATAGGAGCTAACTATGGCTACACCTTC
>few|TRBJ1-6|-|TRBV29-1
CSVSRDTNSPLHF
TGCAGCGTTTCAAGGGACACCAATTCACCCCTCCACTTT
>-|TRBJ2-5|TRBD1|TRBV9
CASSVGTGGLRETQYF
TGTGCCAGCAGCGTAGGGACAGGGGGCCTCCGAGAGACCCAGTACTTC
>-|TRBJ2-3|-|TRBV7-2
CASSSLRSRGAETDTQYF
TGTGCCAGCAGTTCACTCCGGAGTCGGGGGGCCGAAACAGATACGCAGTATTTT
>-|TRBJ1-1|-|TRBV5-1
CASSFGFDSTEAFF
TGCGCCAGCAGCTTTGGGTTTGACAGCACTGAAGCTTTCTTT
>-|TRBJ2-1|-|TRBV5-4
CASSLEARYEQFF
TGTGCCAGCAGCTTGGAGGCGAGATATGAGCAGTTCTTC
>few|TRBJ1-4|-|TRBV10-2
CASRKGGVREKLFF
TGCGCCAGCAGGAAAGGGGGGGTTCGTGAAAAACTGTTTTTT
>-|TRBJ2-5|TRBD1|TRBV6-5
CAHNRGLQSSETQYF
TGTGCACACAACAGGGGGCTCCAGTCGAGTGAGACCCAGTACTTC
>-|TRBJ2-5|TRBD2|TRBV2
CASRLAGGPETQYF
TGTGCCAGCAGACTAGCGGGGGGGCCGGAGACCCAGTACTTC
>-|TRBJ1-1|TRBD1|TRBV19
CASSALTGGGTEAFF
TGTGCCAGTAGTGCGCTCACAGGGGGCGGCACTGAAGCTTTCTTT
>-|TRBJ2-5|TRBD2|TRBV4-1
CASSQGREKGSGGSQETQYF
TGCGCCAGCAGCCAAGGGAGGGAAAAGGGTAGCGGGGGATCACAAGAGACCCAGTACTTC
>-|TRBJ1-2|-|TRBV19
CASSMVQNYGYTF
TGTGCCAGTAGTATGGTCCAGAACTATGGCTACACCTTC
>-|TRBJ2-1|-|TRBV10-2
CASRWGVYNEQFF
TGCGCCAGCAGATGGGGGGTATACAATGAGCAGTTCTTC
>-|TRBJ2-1|TRBD2|TRBV6-5
CASSRSGASYNEQFF
TGTGCCAGCAGTCGTAGCGGGGCCTCCTACAATGAGCAGTTCTTC
>-|TRBJ2-3|TRBD2|TRBV7-9
CASSLGTSGAYTDTQYF
TGTGCCAGCAGCTTAGGGACTAGCGGGGCTTACACAGATACGCAGTATTTT
>-|TRBJ2-1|-|TRBV9
CASSVEGMTQFF
TGTGCCAGCAGCGTAGAGGGTATGACGCAGTTCTTC
>-|TRBJ1-1|-|TRBV19
CASSLRDSRSTEAFF
TGTGCCAGTAGTCTACGGGATTCTCGGTCCACTGAAGCTTTCTTT
>-|TRBJ1-1|-|TRBV28
CASSLVRDNTEAFF
TGTGCCAGCAGTTTGGTTAGGGATAACACTGAAGCTTTCTTT
>few|TRBJ1-2|-|TRBV9
CASSDGLYGYTF
TGTGCCAGCAGCGATGGGTTGTATGGCTACACCTTC